This T cell receptor beta chain was retrieved from a study of T cell changes during pregnancy in multiple sclerosis (dated by TCRdb to the late 2010s). In terms of the full investigation: In women with multiple sclerosis, the researchers looked at how the T cell repertoire shifted as pregnancy progressed.

Comment on this clone: The clone's antigen remains unknown. No qualities accompany the bases; no much larger clone lies one base away.

Library preparation was by the immunoSEQ multiplex PCR assay. This is the immuneACCESS table as TCRdb keeps it, with only in-frame sequences that have V and J called. A part of the clones is gone; compared with another copy, unresolved V genes explain less than half, and the rest is unexplained. In this sample the table shows tens of thousands of clones, approximately 91% of which occur a single time. Approximately 0.5% of the sample rests with the top ten. The junction shows trimming of 1 base on V and 0 bases on J, and the gene matches do not reach 8 bases of it. The CDR3 goes from the cysteine to the phenylalanine over 18 residues. Of the read, only the CDR3 DNA is kept; its 54 bases are in frame from base 1. Sequences MNHEY (CDR1) and SMNVEV (CDR2) are obtained from the germline V gene (reference sequence).

Specimen: CD4+ T cells from peripheral blood mononuclear cells, collected in the first trimester of pregnancy. The clonotype originates from a female donor with multiple sclerosis, enrolled in a pregnancy study. The receptor chain draws on TRBV27 and TRBJ2-3; 9 of the junction bases match TRBD2. The DNA sequence follows: TGTGCCAGCAGTTTATTTGGTAGCGGGAGTTGGAGCACAGATACGCAGTATTTT. Translated, it reads CASSLFGSGSWSTDTQYF.